The sequence of this T cell receptor (beta chain) was determined in a study of T cells in Graves' hyperthyroidism and ophthalmopathy. Study-wide points: Most clonotypes expanded in thyroid above 0.001 were likewise present in blood.

Concerning this clonotype itself: No antigen is known for it.

The source material, RNA transcripts, was used to amplify TCR beta CDR3 regions. Initially, a first-round RT-PCR of the TCR CDR3 employed the HTBI primer set. Via MiXCR, TCRdb re-called the multiplex PCR reads, giving one row per CDR3 protein. The repertoire holds 280,000 or so distinct CDR3 sequences, roughly 15% seen once, with over 25% in the top ten. The CDR3 runs to 12 residues. CDR1 is ENHRY, CDR2 SYGVKD, per germline. Trimming left V 0 bases short and J 8 bases short, with 6 bases between. Blood was drawn at first hyperthyroidism diagnosis, before any ophthalmopathy symptoms. Sequencing was done on a sample of blood. V is TRBV10-3 and J is TRBJ2-3; D not certain. The receptor's source is a woman aged 45-65 years with Graves' hyperthyroidism that later progressed to Graves' ophthalmopathy. The CDR3 region has the DNA TGTGCCATCAGTGAGTCCGCCGTTACGCAGTATTTT. This translates into CAISESAVTQYF.